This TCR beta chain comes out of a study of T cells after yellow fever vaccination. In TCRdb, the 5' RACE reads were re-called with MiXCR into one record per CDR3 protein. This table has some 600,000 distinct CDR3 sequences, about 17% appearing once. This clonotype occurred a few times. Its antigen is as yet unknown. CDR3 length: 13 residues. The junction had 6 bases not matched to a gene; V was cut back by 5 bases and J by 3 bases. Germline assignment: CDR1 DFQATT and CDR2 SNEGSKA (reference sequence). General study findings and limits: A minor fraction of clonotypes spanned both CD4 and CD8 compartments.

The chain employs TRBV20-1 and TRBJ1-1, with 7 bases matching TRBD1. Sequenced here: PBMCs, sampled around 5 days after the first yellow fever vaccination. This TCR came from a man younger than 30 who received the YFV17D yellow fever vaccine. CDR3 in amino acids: CSAGKGAYTEAFF. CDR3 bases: TGCAGTGCTGGGAAGGGGGCTTACACTGAAGCTTTCTTT.